The 10 T cell receptor beta chains listed next were all sequenced from one sample in a study of prognosis after radiotherapy for stage I lung cancer. TCR beta CDR3 was amplified from genomic DNA by two-round multiplex PCR. Round-one PCR had primers specific to each TRBV and TRBJ gene. From the multiplex PCR reads, TCRdb called clonotypes with MiXCR, one entry per CDR3 protein. Among roughly 14,000 distinct CDR3 sequences listed, 30% to 40% were seen once. The specimen was PBMCs, collected before or after stereotactic body radiation therapy (not recorded which). Every receptor here comes from a donor aged 50 or older with non-small cell lung cancer.

There are many counts of this clonotype. The DNA for the CDR3 is TGCGCCAGCAGCCAAGTGTCGCGACAGGGGGGTAATGAGCAGTTCTTC. It translates to CASSQVSRQGGNEQFF. J is TRBJ2-1 and V is TRBV4-1; 9 bases agree with TRBD1. J was trimmed by 7 bases and V by 1 base; bases with no gene match: 8. The CDR3 length is 16 residues. Germline-derived CDR1 and CDR2 are MGHRA and YSYEKL.

This clonotype was seen repeatedly, ten times or more. The rearrangement joins TRBV9 to TRBJ1-1; D unclear. Per the germline V gene, CDR1 is SGDLS and CDR2 is YYNGEE. The CDR3 is 8 residues long. Trimming shortened V by 6 bases and J by 8 bases, and 2 bases separated the two germline ends. The CDR3 sequence: CASKEAFF. CDR3 bases: TGTGCCAGCAAAGAAGCTTTCTTT. Looking up the rest from reference TRBV9 and TRBJ1-1 gives the full variable domain: DSGVTQTPKHLITATGQRVTLRCSPRSGDLSVYWYQQSLDQGLQFLIQYYNGEERAKGNILERFSAQQFPDLHSELNLSSLELGDSALYFCASKEAFFGQGTRLTVV.

The V gene is TRBV20-1, the J gene TRBJ2-1; D might be TRBD1 (5 bases). CDR3 size: 17 residues. The ends were cut back, 0 bases at V and 3 bases at J, with 18 bases in the middle. Germline CDR1 is DFQATT and CDR2 is SNEGSKA (reference sequence). CDR3 residues: CSARDSGHESFYNEQFF. The CDR3 DNA reads as TGCAGTGCTAGAGATTCAGGACATGAATCCTTCTACAATGAGCAGTTCTTC.

This clonotype was picked up many times. The V and J genes are TRBV2 and TRBJ2-4, with D tentatively TRBD2 (6 bases). CDR1 SNHLY and CDR2 FYNNEI come from the germline V gene. The CDR3 has 17 amino acids. V lost 6 bases to trimming and J lost 0 bases, with 18 bases between them. DNA of the CDR3: TGTGCCAGCAGCCCATTGGGACTTGCCTTAGCCAAAAACATTCAGTACTTC. Translated, it gives CASSPLGLALAKNIQYF.

This clonotype was observed at least ten times. The V and J genes are TRBV24-1 and TRBJ2-1; 8 bases line up with TRBD2. With V trimmed by 2 bases and J by 2 bases, 4 bases remained unmatched. The CDR3 loop spans 16 amino acids. The germline V gene has CDR1 KGHDR and CDR2 SFDVKD. The CDR3 coding sequence is TGTGCCACCAGTGATTCTAGCGGGTATGCCTACAATGAGCAGTTCTTC. Translating it yields CATSDSSGYAYNEQFF.

This clonotype was counted a single time. The V and J genes are TRBV28 and TRBJ2-7; D ambiguous. Germline CDR1 and CDR2: MDHEN and SYDVKM. CDR3 size: 11 residues. V was clipped by 9 bases and J by 8 bases, with 14 bases between them. CDR3 DNA: TGTGCCAGTTTCGGTCCCCATAAGCAGTACTTC. It is translated as CASFGPHKQYF.

This clonotype has at least ten counts. The chain links TRBV7-6 to TRBJ2-7, with 7 bases that match TRBD1. Germline V gene lookup returns CDR1 SGHVS and CDR2 FNYEAQ. CDR3 length: 13 residues. Trimming at V came to 2 bases and at J to 7 bases, leaving 5 bases not matched to a gene. The chain's CDR3 is CASSLMVRGEQYF. As DNA, the CDR3 is TGTGCCAGCAGCTTAATGGTCAGGGGGGAGCAGTACTTC.

There are many counts of this clonotype. The chain recombines TRBV5-1 with TRBJ2-6; 8 nucleotides agree with TRBD1. This CDR3 comprises 22 residues. J lost 0 bases, V lost 1 base, and 18 bases had no gene match. Germline V CDR1 and CDR2: SGHRS, YFSETQ. The CDR3 protein is CASSLIGQGALRGSSGANVLTF. CDR3 DNA sequence: TGCGCCAGCAGCTTGATCGGACAGGGCGCACTAAGGGGAAGCTCTGGGGCCAACGTCCTGACTTTC.

A word on this clonotype: This likely reflects a read error, since a far larger clone is one base away. The chain combines TRBV7-9 with TRBJ2-3; D is undetermined. The germline V gene encodes CDR1 SEHNR and CDR2 FQNEAQ (reference sequence). The CDR3 is made up of 16 amino acids. As DNA, the CDR3 is TGTGCCAGCAGCTTAGCCCCCGTCTATAGCACAGATACGCATTATTTT. Translating gives CASSLAPVYSTDTHYF.

This clonotype showed up many times. CDR3 loop: CASSMRAGHDVSPYEQYF. The CDR3 DNA follows: TGTGCCAGTAGTATGAGGGCAGGGCACGACGTTAGTCCCTACGAGCAGTACTTC. J is TRBJ2-7 and V is TRBV19; D possibly matches TRBD1 or TRBD2 (5 bases each). This CDR3 is built from 18 residues. V was trimmed by 3 bases and J by 2 bases, leaving 23 bases between them. Germline values: CDR1 LNHDA, CDR2 SQIVND (reference sequence).